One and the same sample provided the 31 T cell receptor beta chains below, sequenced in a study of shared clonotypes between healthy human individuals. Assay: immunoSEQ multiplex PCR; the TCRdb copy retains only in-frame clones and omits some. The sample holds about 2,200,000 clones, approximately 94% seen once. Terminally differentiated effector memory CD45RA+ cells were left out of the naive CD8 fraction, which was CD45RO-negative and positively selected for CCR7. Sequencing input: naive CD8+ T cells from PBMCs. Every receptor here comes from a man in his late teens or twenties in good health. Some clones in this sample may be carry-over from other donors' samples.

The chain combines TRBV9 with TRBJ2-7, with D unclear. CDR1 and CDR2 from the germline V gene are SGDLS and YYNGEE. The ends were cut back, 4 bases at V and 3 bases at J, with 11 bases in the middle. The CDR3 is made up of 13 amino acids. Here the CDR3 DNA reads TGTGCCAGCAGCTTGGACGGTGACTACGAGCAGTACTTC. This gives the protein CASSLDGDYEQYF.

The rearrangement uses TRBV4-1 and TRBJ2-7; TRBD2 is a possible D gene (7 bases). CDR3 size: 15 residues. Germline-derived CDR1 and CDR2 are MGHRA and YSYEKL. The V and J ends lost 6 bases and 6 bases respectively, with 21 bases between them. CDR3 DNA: TGCGCCAGCAGGGCGGGGGCAGGGGCTTCCACCGAGCAGTACTTC. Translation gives CASRAGAGASTEQYF.

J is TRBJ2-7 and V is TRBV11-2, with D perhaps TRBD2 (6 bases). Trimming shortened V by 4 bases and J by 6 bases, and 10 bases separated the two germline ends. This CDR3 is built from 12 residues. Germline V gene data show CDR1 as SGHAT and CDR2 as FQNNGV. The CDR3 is CASSSTSFEQYF. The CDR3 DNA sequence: TGTGCCAGCAGCTCCACTAGCTTCGAGCAGTACTTC. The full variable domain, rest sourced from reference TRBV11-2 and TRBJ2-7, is EAGVAQSPRYKIIEKRQSVAFWCNPISGHATLYWYQQILGQGPKLLIQFQNNGVVDDSQLPKDRFSAERLKGVDSTLKIQPAKLEDSAVYLCASSSTSFEQYFGPGTRLTVT.

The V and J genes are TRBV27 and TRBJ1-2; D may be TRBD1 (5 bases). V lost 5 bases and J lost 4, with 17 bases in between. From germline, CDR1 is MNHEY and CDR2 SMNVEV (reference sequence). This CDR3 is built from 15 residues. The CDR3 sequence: CASSPATVGRYGYTF. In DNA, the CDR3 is TGTGCCAGCAGTCCGGCGACAGTCGGTCGCTATGGCTACACCTTC.

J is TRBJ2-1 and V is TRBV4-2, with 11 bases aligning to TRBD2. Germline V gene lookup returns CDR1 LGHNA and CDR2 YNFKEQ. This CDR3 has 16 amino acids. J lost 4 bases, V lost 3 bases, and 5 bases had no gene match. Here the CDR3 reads CASSQVTSGNYNEQFF. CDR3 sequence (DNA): TGTGCCAGCAGCCAGGTGACTAGCGGGAATTACAATGAGCAGTTCTTC.

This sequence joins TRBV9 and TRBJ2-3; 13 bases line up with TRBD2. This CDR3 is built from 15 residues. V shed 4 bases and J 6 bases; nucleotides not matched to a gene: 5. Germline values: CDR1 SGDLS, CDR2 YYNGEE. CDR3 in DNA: TGTGCCAGCAGCACTAGCGGGAGGGGCGTTGATACGCAGTATTTT. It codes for CASSTSGRGVDTQYF.

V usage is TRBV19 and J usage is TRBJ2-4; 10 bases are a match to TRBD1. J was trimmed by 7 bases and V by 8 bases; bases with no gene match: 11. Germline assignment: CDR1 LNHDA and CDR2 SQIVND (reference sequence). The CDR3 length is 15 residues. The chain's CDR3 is CASQEDRGTGNIQYF. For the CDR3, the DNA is TGTGCCAGTCAAGAGGACAGGGGGACGGGGAACATTCAGTACTTC.

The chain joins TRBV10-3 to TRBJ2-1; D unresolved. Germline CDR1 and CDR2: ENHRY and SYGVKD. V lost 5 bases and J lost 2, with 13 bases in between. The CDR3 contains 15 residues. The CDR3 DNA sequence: TGTGCCATCAGTAACGCGGACCTCCCCTACAATGAGCAGTTCTTC. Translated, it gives CAISNADLPYNEQFF.

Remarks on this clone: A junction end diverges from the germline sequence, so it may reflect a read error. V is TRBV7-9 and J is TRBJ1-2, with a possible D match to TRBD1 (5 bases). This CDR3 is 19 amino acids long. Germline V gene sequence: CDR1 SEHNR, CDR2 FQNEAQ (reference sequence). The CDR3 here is CASSSIRGVSSRVGGGCTF. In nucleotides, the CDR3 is TGTGCCAGCAGCTCAATCCGCGGGGTTTCATCCAGGGTAGGCGGTGGCTGCACCTTC.

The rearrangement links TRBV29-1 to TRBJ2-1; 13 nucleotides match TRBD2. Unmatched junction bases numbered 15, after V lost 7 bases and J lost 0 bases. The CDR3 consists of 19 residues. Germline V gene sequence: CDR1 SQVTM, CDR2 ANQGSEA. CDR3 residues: CSAPAGLAGVASSYNEQFF. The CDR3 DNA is TGCAGCGCTCCAGCCGGACTAGCGGGAGTTGCGAGCTCCTACAATGAGCAGTTCTTC.

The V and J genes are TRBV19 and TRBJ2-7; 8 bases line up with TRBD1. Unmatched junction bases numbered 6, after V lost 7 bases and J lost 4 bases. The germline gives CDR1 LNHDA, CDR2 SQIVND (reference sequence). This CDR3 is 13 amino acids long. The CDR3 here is CASTPGQAYEQYF. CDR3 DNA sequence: TGTGCCAGTACACCGGGACAGGCTTACGAGCAGTACTTC.

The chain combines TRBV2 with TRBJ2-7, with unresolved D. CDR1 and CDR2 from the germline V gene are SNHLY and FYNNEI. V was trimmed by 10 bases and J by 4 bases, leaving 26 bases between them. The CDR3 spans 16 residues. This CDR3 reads CATTPMSGALWYEQYF. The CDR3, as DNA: TGTGCCACCACCCCTATGTCCGGAGCCCTCTGGTACGAGCAGTACTTC.

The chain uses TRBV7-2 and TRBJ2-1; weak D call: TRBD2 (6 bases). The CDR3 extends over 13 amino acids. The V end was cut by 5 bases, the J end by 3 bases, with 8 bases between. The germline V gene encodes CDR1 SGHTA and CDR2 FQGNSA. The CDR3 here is CASSRRGYNEQFF. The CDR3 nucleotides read TGTGCCAGCAGCCGGAGGGGCTACAATGAGCAGTTCTTC.

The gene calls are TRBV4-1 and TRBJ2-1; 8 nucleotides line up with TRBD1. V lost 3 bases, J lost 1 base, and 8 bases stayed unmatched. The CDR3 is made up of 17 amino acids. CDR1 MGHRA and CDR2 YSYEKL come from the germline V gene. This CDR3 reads CASSQRTGPLSYNEQFF. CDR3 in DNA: TGCGCCAGCAGCCAGAGGACAGGGCCTTTATCCTACAATGAGCAGTTCTTC.

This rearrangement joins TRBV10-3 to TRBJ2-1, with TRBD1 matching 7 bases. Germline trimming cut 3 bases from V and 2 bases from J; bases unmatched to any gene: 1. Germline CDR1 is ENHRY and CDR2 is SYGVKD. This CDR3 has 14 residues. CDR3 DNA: TGTGCCATCAGTGAAGGACAGGCCTACAATGAGCAGTTCTTC. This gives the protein CAISEGQAYNEQFF.

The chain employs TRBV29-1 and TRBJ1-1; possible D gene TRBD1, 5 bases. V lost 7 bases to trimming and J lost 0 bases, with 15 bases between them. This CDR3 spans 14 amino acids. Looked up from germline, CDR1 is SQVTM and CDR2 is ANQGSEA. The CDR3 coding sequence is TGCAGCGCCGTCTTTGGGGGTATGAACACTGAAGCTTTCTTT. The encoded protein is CSAVFGGMNTEAFF.

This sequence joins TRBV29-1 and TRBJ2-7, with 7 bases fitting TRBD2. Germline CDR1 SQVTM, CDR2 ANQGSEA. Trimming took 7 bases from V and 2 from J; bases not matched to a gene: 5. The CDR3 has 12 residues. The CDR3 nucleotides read TGCAGCGGCACCGGGACTACCTACGAGCAGTACTTC. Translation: CSGTGTTYEQYF.

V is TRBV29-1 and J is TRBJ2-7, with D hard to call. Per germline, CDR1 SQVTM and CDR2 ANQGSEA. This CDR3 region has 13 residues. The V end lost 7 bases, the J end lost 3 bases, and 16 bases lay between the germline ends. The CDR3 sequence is CSAEPADGYEQYF. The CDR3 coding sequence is TGCAGCGCCGAACCGGCGGACGGCTACGAGCAGTACTTC.

CDR3 DNA: TGCGCCAGCAGCCGCCGGGAGAAGCAGTACTTC. Translating it yields CASSRREKQYF. The V and J genes are TRBV5-1 and TRBJ2-7; possibly TRBD2 for D (6 bases). This CDR3 spans 11 amino acids. V was pared by 4 bases and J by 8 bases, with 10 bases between. Germline V gene sequence: CDR1 SGHRS, CDR2 YFSETQ.

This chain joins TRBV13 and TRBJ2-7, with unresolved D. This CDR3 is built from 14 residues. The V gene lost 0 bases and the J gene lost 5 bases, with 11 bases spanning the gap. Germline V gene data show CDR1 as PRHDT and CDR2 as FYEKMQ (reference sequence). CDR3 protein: CASSLGAEKDEQYF. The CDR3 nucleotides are TGTGCCAGCAGCTTAGGTGCCGAGAAGGACGAGCAGTACTTC.

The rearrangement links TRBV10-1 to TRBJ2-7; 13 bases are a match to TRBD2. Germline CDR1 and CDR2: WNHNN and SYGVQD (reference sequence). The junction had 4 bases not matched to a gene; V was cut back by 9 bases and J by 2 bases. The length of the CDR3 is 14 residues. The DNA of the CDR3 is TGCGCCAGAGAAGGGACTAGCGGGACCTACGAGCAGTACTTC. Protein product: CAREGTSGTYEQYF.

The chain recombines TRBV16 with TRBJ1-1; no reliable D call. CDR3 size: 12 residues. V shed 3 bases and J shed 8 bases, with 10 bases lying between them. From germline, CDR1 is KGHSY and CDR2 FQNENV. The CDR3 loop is CASSHKPREAFF. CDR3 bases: TGTGCCAGCAGCCATAAGCCTAGGGAAGCTTTCTTT.

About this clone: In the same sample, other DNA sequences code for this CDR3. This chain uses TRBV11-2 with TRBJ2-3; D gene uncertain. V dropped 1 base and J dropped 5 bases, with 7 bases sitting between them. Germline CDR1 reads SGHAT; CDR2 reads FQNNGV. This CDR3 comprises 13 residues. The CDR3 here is CASSLVPGDTQYF. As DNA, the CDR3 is TGTGCCAGCAGCTTAGTTCCGGGAGATACGCAGTATTTT.

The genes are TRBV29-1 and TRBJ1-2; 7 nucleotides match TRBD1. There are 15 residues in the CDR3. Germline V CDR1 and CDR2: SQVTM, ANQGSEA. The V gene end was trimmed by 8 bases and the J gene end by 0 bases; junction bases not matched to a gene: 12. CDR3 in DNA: TGCAGCTCTTTTACCGGGACAGCTTCTAACTATGGCTACACCTTC. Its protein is CSSFTGTASNYGYTF.

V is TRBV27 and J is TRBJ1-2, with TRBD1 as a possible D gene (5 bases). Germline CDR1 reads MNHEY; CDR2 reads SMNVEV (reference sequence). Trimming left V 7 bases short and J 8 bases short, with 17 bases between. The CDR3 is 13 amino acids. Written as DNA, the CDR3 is TGTGCCAGCAAGCAGGGTGGTAGGAGCGGCTACACCTTC. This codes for CASKQGGRSGYTF.

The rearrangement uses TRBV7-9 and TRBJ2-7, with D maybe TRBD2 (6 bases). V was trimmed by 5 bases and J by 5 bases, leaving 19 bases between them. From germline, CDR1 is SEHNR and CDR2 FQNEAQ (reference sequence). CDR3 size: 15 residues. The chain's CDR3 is CASSHKTSPQDEQYF. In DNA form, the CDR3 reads TGTGCCAGCAGCCATAAGACTAGTCCACAGGACGAGCAGTACTTC.

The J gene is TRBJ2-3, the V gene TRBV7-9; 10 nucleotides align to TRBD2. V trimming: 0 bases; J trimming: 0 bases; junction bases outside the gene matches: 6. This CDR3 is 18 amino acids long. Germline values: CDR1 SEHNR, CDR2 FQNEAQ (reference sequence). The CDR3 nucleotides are TGTGCCAGCAGCTTAGCGTCCGGACTAGCGGCTAGCACAGATACGCAGTATTTT. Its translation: CASSLASGLAASTDTQYF.

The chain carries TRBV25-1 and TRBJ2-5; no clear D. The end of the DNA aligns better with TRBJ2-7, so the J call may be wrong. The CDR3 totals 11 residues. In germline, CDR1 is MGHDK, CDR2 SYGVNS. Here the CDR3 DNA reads TGTGCCAGCAGTCCTGGACACGAGCAGTACTTC. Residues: CASSPGHEQYF.

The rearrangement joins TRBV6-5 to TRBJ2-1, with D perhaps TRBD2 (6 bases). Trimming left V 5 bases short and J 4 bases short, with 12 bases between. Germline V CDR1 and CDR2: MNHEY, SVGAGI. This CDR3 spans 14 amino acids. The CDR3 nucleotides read TGTGCCAGCAGTCTTAGCGGACCTTACAATGAGCAGTTCTTC. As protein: CASSLSGPYNEQFF.

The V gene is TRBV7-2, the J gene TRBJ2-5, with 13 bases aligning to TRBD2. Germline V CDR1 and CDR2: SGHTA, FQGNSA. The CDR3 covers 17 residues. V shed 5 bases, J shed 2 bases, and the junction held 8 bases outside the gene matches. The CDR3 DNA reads TGTGCCAGCAGCGCCGGACTAGCGGGAGCCCCTCAAGAGACCCAGTACTTC. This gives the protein CASSAGLAGAPQETQYF.

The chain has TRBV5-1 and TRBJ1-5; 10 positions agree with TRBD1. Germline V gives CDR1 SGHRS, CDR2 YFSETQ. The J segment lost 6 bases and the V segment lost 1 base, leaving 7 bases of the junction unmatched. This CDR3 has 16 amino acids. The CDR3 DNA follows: TGCGCCAGCAGCTTGTCCGGACAGGGGGAAGGTCAGCCCCAGCATTTT. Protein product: CASSLSGQGEGQPQHF. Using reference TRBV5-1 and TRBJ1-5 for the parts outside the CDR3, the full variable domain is KAGVTQTPRYLIKTRGQQVTLSCSPISGHRSVSWYQQTPGQGLQFLFEYFSETQRNKGNFPGRFSGRQFSNSRSEMNVSTLELGDSALYLCASSLSGQGEGQPQHFGDGTRLSIL.